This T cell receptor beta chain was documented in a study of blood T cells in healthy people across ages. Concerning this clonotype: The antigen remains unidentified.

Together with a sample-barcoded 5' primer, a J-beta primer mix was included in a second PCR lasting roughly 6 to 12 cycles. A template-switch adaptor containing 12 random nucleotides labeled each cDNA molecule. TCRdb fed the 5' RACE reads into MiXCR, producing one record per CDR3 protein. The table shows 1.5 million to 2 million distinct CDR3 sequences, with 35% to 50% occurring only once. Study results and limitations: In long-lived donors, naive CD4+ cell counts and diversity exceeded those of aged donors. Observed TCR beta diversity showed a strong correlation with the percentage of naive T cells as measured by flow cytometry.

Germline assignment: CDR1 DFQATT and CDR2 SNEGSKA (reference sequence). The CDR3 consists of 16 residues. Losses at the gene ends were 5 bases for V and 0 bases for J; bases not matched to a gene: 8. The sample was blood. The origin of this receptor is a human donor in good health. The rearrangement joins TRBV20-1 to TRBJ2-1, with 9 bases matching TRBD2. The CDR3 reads CSAPELAGSSYNEQFF. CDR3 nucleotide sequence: TGCAGTGCTCCTGAACTAGCGGGTAGCTCCTACAATGAGCAGTTCTTC.